These 12 T cell receptor beta chains came from one sample sequenced in a study of T cell responses to AZD1222 COVID-19 vaccine. Produced via immunoSEQ multiplex PCR; TCRdb's table is partial and in-frame only. The data show about 200,000 clones, approximately 93% seen once. Sequenced here: peripheral blood, sampled 28 days after the second AZD1222 dose. The receptors stem from an adult who received the AZD1222 COVID-19 vaccine.

The CDR3 reads CASSLRGQPQHF. In DNA form, the CDR3 reads TGTGCCAGCAGTTTACGGGGACAGCCCCAGCATTTT. The chain joins TRBV27 to TRBJ1-5; no clear D gene. Germline assignment: CDR1 MNHEY and CDR2 SMNVEV (reference sequence). This CDR3 is 12 amino acids long. Trimming pared 2 bases from V and 7 bases from J, leaving 6 bases between.

Comments on this clone: Other DNA sequences in the same sample also yield this CDR3. The genes are TRBV5-1 and TRBJ2-5; 7 positions agree with TRBD2. The V gene's germline CDR1 is SGHRS and CDR2 YFSETQ. J gave up 2 bases and V 0 bases, and 1 base lay outside the gene matches. This CDR3 has 14 amino acids. The CDR3: CASSLAGGQETQYF. CDR3 nucleotides: TGCGCCAGCAGCTTGGCCGGGGGGCAAGAGACCCAGTACTTC.

This chain connects TRBV27 to TRBJ1-2, with 8 bases aligning to TRBD1. Germline V lookup: CDR1 MNHEY, CDR2 SMNVEV (reference sequence). This CDR3 is 16 amino acids long. Losses at the gene ends were 5 bases for V and 2 bases for J; bases not matched to a gene: 10. The CDR3 DNA reads TGTGCCAGCAGTACATCCGGGACAGGCCTAAACTATGGCTACACCTTC. Residues: CASSTSGTGLNYGYTF.

The chain joins TRBV7-3 to TRBJ2-3; D is perhaps TRBD1 or TRBD2 (5 bases each). This CDR3 comprises 13 residues. The germline CDR1 and CDR2 sequences are SGHTA and FQGTGA. V lost 2 bases to trimming and J lost 3 bases, with 6 bases between them. CDR3 in amino acids: CASSLGTTDTQYF. The CDR3 bases are TGTGCCAGCAGCTTAGGGACGACAGATACGCAGTATTTT.

The V gene is TRBV19, the J gene TRBJ1-2; TRBD1 might be the D (6 bases). The CDR3 is 15 amino acids. Germline values: CDR1 LNHDA, CDR2 SQIVND (reference sequence). V was pared by 7 bases and J by 5 bases, with 20 bases between. The CDR3 region is CASIASGTQMYGYTF. The CDR3 DNA reads TGTGCCAGTATAGCTTCCGGGACACAAATGTATGGCTACACCTTC.

In DNA form, the CDR3 reads TGCGCCAGCAGCCAAGAACGTAGCTTGGTGTTCAATCAGCCCCAGCATTTT. This encodes CASSQERSLVFNQPQHF. The V call is TRBV4-1, the J call TRBJ1-5; D not resolved. With 0 bases removed from V and 3 bases from J, the gap between germline ends came to 15 bases. In germline, CDR1 is MGHRA, CDR2 YSYEKL. The CDR3 runs 17 residues.

This sequence joins TRBV20-1 and TRBJ2-1; TRBD2 matches at 9 bases. This CDR3 spans 14 amino acids. The germline CDR1 and CDR2 sequences are DFQATT and SNEGSKA (reference sequence). V gave up 3 bases and J gave up 8 bases; unmatched junction bases: 8. CDR3 amino acids: CSASKPSGEYEQFF. In DNA form, the CDR3 reads TGCAGTGCTAGTAAACCTAGCGGGGAGTATGAGCAGTTCTTC.

The chain carries TRBV10-3 and TRBJ1-3, with TRBD1 identical over 11 bases. From germline, CDR1 is ENHRY and CDR2 SYGVKD. The CDR3 covers 15 residues. Losses at the gene ends were 4 bases for V and 2 bases for J; bases not matched to a gene: 1. In nucleotides, the CDR3 is TGTGCCATCAGTGCGGACAGGGGGCCTGGAAACACCATATATTTT. Translating it yields CAISADRGPGNTIYF.

This clone was seen once. The chain uses TRBV14 and TRBJ1-1; no firm D call. Germline V gene sequence: CDR1 SGHDN, CDR2 FVKESK. The CDR3 extends over 12 amino acids. The germline V and J ends were trimmed by 2 bases and 0 bases, with 1 base remaining between them. This chain's CDR3 is CASSQLNTEAFF. Written as DNA, the CDR3 is TGTGCCAGCAGCCAATTGAACACTGAAGCTTTCTTT.

CDR3: CASSFSDTNTGELFF. CDR3 nucleotide sequence: TGTGCCAGCAGCTTCTCGGACACGAACACCGGGGAGCTGTTTTTT. The J gene is TRBJ2-2, the V gene TRBV11-1; D is possibly TRBD1 (5 bases). The germline CDR1 and CDR2 sequences are SGHAT and FQDESV (reference sequence). The CDR3 is made up of 15 amino acids. With 3 bases removed from V and 0 bases from J, the gap between germline ends came to 8 bases.

The chain joins TRBV19 to TRBJ1-1; D is possibly TRBD1 (5 bases). CDR1 and CDR2 from the germline V gene are LNHDA and SQIVND (reference sequence). V lost 7 bases and J 0 bases, leaving 15 bases between the germline ends. The CDR3 covers 15 residues. The CDR3 region has the DNA TGTGCCAGTAATCCCGGGGGAGATTTGAACACTGAAGCTTTCTTT. It is translated as CASNPGGDLNTEAFF.

The table lists this clone with a count of one. The genes are TRBV7-2 and TRBJ1-3; D is possibly TRBD1 (6 bases). CDR3 length: 15 residues. Germline lookup yields CDR1 SGHTA and CDR2 FQGNSA. The germline V and J ends were trimmed by 1 base and 2 bases, with 9 bases remaining between them. CDR3 nucleotide sequence: TGTGCCAGCAGCTTAGTAGGGGGGGCTGGAAACACCATATATTTT. Translating gives CASSLVGGAGNTIYF.